A single sample is the source of the 27 T cell receptor beta chains below, sequenced in a study of blood T cell repertoires in COVID-19. Data came from immunoSEQ multiplex PCR; TCRdb stores just in-frame clones and leaves some out. In the table there are around 81,000 clones, roughly 80% of which are singletons. Sequenced sample: peripheral blood. The receptor source for this set is an elderly man with acute or convalescent COVID-19.

The V and J genes are TRBV7-3 and TRBJ2-1; 8 bases match TRBD2. V lost 1 base and J lost 7; bases outside the gene matches: 6. Germline V gene lookup returns CDR1 SGHTA and CDR2 FQGTGA. CDR3 length: 15 amino acids. CDR3: CASSLKLAERNEQFF. CDR3 sequence (DNA): TGTGCCAGCAGCTTAAAACTAGCGGAAAGGAATGAGCAGTTCTTC.

The chain joins TRBV29-1 to TRBJ1-1; 12 bases are shared with TRBD1. V gave up 7 bases and J gave up 0 bases; unmatched junction bases: 9. Germline CDR1 is SQVTM and CDR2 is ANQGSEA. This CDR3 spans 16 amino acids. The CDR3 here is CSATGTGGNVNTEAFF. DNA for the CDR3: TGCAGCGCTACCGGGACAGGGGGCAACGTGAACACTGAAGCTTTCTTT.

The chain links TRBV19 to TRBJ1-5, with 9 bases matching TRBD1. The junction had 12 bases not matched to a gene; V was cut back by 3 bases and J by 0 bases. CDR3 size: 19 residues. The V gene's germline CDR1 is LNHDA and CDR2 SQIVND (reference sequence). The CDR3 reads CASSILVGDRAYSNQPQHF. CDR3 sequence (DNA): TGTGCCAGTAGTATCCTGGTGGGGGACAGGGCATATAGCAATCAGCCCCAGCATTTT.

The chain joins TRBV29-1 to TRBJ2-7; D is possibly TRBD1 (5 bases). V dropped 6 bases and J dropped 1 base, with 16 bases sitting between them. This CDR3 spans 14 amino acids. Germline CDR1 and CDR2: SQVTM and ANQGSEA. The CDR3 bases are TGCAGCGTCGTCGCCGACAGACTGTCCTACGAGCAGTACTTC. Protein: CSVVADRLSYEQYF.

The gene calls are TRBV28 and TRBJ2-1; a weak D match, TRBD2 (5 bases). This CDR3 has 15 residues. V lost 5 bases, J lost 0 bases, and 11 bases lay in between. Germline loops: CDR1 MDHEN, CDR2 SYDVKM. The CDR3: CASSRSGSSYNEQFF. The CDR3 DNA reads TGTGCCAGCAGTAGGAGCGGTAGCTCCTACAATGAGCAGTTCTTC.

The gene calls are TRBV24-1 and TRBJ1-5; D remains unclear. Trimming stripped 5 bases from V and 0 bases from J, with 4 bases between. Germline values: CDR1 KGHDR, CDR2 SFDVKD. The CDR3 spans 13 residues. The CDR3 here is CATSVSSNQPQHF. CDR3 DNA sequence: TGTGCCACCAGTGTGAGTAGCAATCAGCCCCAGCATTTT.

This chain uses TRBV28 with TRBJ1-2, with TRBD1 identical over 8 bases. V lost 4 bases, J lost 12 bases, and 16 bases stayed unmatched. The CDR3 is 15 amino acids. The germline gives CDR1 MDHEN, CDR2 SYDVKM. CDR3 nucleotides: TGTGCCAGCAGTTCCCTCGGACAGGGAGGTAAAGGTGACACCTTC. Protein sequence: CASSSLGQGGKGDTF.

The chain combines TRBV6-5 with TRBJ1-3; TRBD1 aligns across 7 bases. This CDR3 has 15 amino acids. Germline values: CDR1 MNHEY, CDR2 SVGAGI. Trimming at V came to 2 bases and at J to 2 bases, leaving 3 bases not matched to a gene. CDR3 nucleotide sequence: TGTGCCAGCAGTTACACAGGGGCCGCTGGAAACACCATATATTTT. Amino acid sequence: CASSYTGAAGNTIYF.

The chain employs TRBV7-8 and TRBJ2-7; D is possibly TRBD1 (6 bases). Trimming shortened V by 7 bases and J by 6 bases, and 16 bases separated the two germline ends. The CDR3 spans 13 residues. Germline V lookup: CDR1 SGHVS, CDR2 FQNEAQ. CDR3 region: CASKNTGSGEQYF. CDR3 nucleotide sequence: TGTGCCAGCAAAAACACAGGGTCAGGCGAGCAGTACTTC. Full variable domain (remainder filled in from reference TRBV7-8 and TRBJ2-7): GAGVSQSPRYKVAKRGQDVALRCDPISGHVSLFWYQQALGQGPEFLTYFQNEAQLDKSGLPSDRFFAERPEGSVSTLKIQRTQQEDSAVYLCASKNTGSGEQYFGPGTRLTVT.

The chain joins TRBV5-1 to TRBJ2-1; the D gene is possibly TRBD2 (5 bases). The V end lost 0 bases, the J end lost 5 bases, and 12 bases lay between the germline ends. The germline gives CDR1 SGHRS, CDR2 YFSETQ. This CDR3 has 15 residues. The chain's CDR3 is CASSLGHEGNNEQFF. CDR3 DNA sequence: TGCGCCAGCAGCTTGGGACATGAGGGAAACAATGAGCAGTTCTTC.

This chain connects TRBV28 to TRBJ1-2; TRBD1 agrees at 10 bases. The V gene's germline CDR1 is MDHEN and CDR2 SYDVKM. The CDR3 has 15 residues. With V trimmed by 4 bases and J by 8 bases, 10 bases remained unmatched. CDR3 residues: CASSSPSTGGGGYTF. CDR3 nucleotides: TGTGCCAGCAGTTCACCTTCGACAGGGGGCGGAGGCTACACCTTC.

The J gene is TRBJ2-7, the V gene TRBV19, with D possibly TRBD1 on 6 matching bases. Germline loops: CDR1 LNHDA, CDR2 SQIVND (reference sequence). With 5 bases removed from V and 6 bases from J, the gap between germline ends came to 29 bases. CDR3 size: 18 residues. The CDR3 region is CASSVSLNPGTPRREQYF. DNA of the CDR3: TGTGCCAGTAGTGTTTCCTTAAACCCCGGGACACCTAGGCGCGAGCAGTACTTC.

This rearrangement joins TRBV18 to TRBJ2-1; TRBD1 matches 9 bases. The germline gives CDR1 KGHSH, CDR2 LQKENI. Unmatched junction bases numbered 11, after V lost 7 bases and J lost 7 bases. CDR3 length equals 15 residues. DNA of the CDR3: TGTGCCAGCTTCCCGGGACAGGGATATGGGAATGAGCAGTTCTTC. It translates to CASFPGQGYGNEQFF.

V gene TRBV28 combines with J gene TRBJ2-1; 9 bases align to TRBD1. This CDR3 is built from 17 residues. Germline V gives CDR1 MDHEN, CDR2 SYDVKM. V dropped 6 bases and J dropped 7; count of bases not matched to a gene: 16. The CDR3 sequence: CASSPYSGTGNRNEQFF. The DNA of the CDR3 is TGTGCCAGCAGCCCATATTCCGGGACAGGGAATAGGAATGAGCAGTTCTTC.

The chain combines TRBV19 with TRBJ2-6, with TRBD1 matching over 11 bases. Looked up from germline, CDR1 is LNHDA and CDR2 is SQIVND (reference sequence). After removal of 5 bases from V and 3 bases from J, the junction contained 3 bases not matched to a gene. This CDR3 comprises 16 residues. CDR3 sequence (DNA): TGTGCCAGTAGTCGGACAGGGGGCGGTGGGGCCAACGTCCTGACTTTC. Amino acids: CASSRTGGGGANVLTF.

This chain uses TRBV7-2 with TRBJ2-1, with TRBD1 identical over 8 bases. With V trimmed by 3 bases and J by 5 bases, 3 bases remained unmatched. This CDR3 comprises 14 residues. Germline V gene sequence: CDR1 SGHTA, CDR2 FQGNSA. CDR3 in DNA: TGTGCCAGCAGCTTGGGACAGGCCAACAATGAGCAGTTCTTC. The encoded protein is CASSLGQANNEQFF.

The rearrangement joins TRBV18 to TRBJ1-5; D not resolved. The CDR3 spans 15 residues. The germline V gene has CDR1 KGHSH and CDR2 LQKENI. The V end was cut by 3 bases, the J end by 9 bases, with 18 bases between. The CDR3 reads CASSPGDPTEGPQHF. In DNA form, the CDR3 reads TGTGCCAGCTCACCGGGAGACCCGACCGAGGGGCCCCAGCATTTT.

This chain links TRBV19 with TRBJ2-5; a possible D gene is TRBD1 (5 bases). This CDR3 comprises 13 residues. Trimming removed 5 bases at V and 3 bases at J, with 10 bases between. Germline-derived CDR1 and CDR2 are LNHDA and SQIVND (reference sequence). The CDR3 nucleotides read TGTGCCAGTAGTCGCCTCAGGGAAGAGACCCAGTACTTC. Translated: CASSRLREETQYF.

The V gene is TRBV27, the J gene TRBJ2-7; TRBD2 might be the D (6 bases). Germline CDR1 is MNHEY and CDR2 is SMNVEV (reference sequence). The CDR3 has 16 amino acids. Trimming pared 2 bases from V and 3 bases from J, leaving 17 bases between. The CDR3 bases are TGTGCCAGCAGTTTAAGGGGAGGTGCCCTACACTACGAGCAGTACTTC. Translating gives CASSLRGGALHYEQYF.

J is TRBJ2-2 and V is TRBV6-2 or TRBV6-3; 7 bases agree with TRBD1. Germline V CDR1 and CDR2: MNHEY, SVGEGT. CDR3 length: 15 residues. J was trimmed by 8 bases and V by 6 bases; bases with no gene match: 12. DNA for the CDR3: TGTGCCAGCAGCCGTATGACAGGGATGTTAGGGGAGCTGTTTTTT. This encodes CASSRMTGMLGELFF.

J is TRBJ1-2 and V is TRBV9; 7 bases agree with TRBD1. Germline CDR1 and CDR2: SGDLS and YYNGEE. Unmatched junction bases numbered 1, after V lost 0 bases and J lost 2 bases. This CDR3 spans 14 amino acids. The CDR3 sequence: CASSVAGQNYGYTF. In DNA form, the CDR3 reads TGTGCCAGCAGCGTAGCGGGACAGAACTATGGCTACACCTTC.

The V gene is TRBV18, the J gene TRBJ2-7; 9 nucleotides match TRBD1. The CDR3 is 15 amino acids. The J segment lost 3 bases and the V segment lost 5 bases, leaving 8 bases of the junction unmatched. Germline lookup yields CDR1 KGHSH and CDR2 LQKENI. This chain's CDR3 is CASSATGTGIYEQYF. The CDR3 bases are TGTGCCAGCTCAGCTACCGGGACAGGGATCTACGAGCAGTACTTC.

V and J are TRBV7-2 and TRBJ1-5; no clear D gene. Trimming left V 2 bases short and J 5 bases short, with 7 bases between. The CDR3 covers 13 residues. Germline loops: CDR1 SGHTA, CDR2 FQGNSA. CDR3 nucleotides: TGTGCCAGCAGCTTATTTGAGGATCAGCCCCAGCATTTT. Encoded protein: CASSLFEDQPQHF.

The chain joins TRBV19 to TRBJ1-5; a weak D match, TRBD1 (6 bases). V lost 3 bases, J lost 3 bases, and 12 bases lay in between. The CDR3 has 15 residues. Germline-derived CDR1 and CDR2 are LNHDA and SQIVND (reference sequence). The CDR3 region is CASSIRAGDNQPQHF. The DNA for the CDR3 is TGTGCCAGTAGTATCAGGGCAGGGGACAATCAGCCCCAGCATTTT.

This clone was counted a few times. The chain recombines TRBV15 with TRBJ2-1, with D perhaps matching TRBD2 (5 bases). Germline CDR1 and CDR2: LNHNV and YYDKDF (reference sequence). Trimming stripped 0 bases from V and 10 bases from J, with 16 bases between. The CDR3 has 15 residues. The CDR3 DNA follows: TGTGCCACCAGCAGAGATCTAACCGGGATCGTCGAGCAGTTCTTC. Translating it yields CATSRDLTGIVEQFF. Using reference TRBV15 and TRBJ2-1 for the parts outside the CDR3, the full variable domain is DAMVIQNPRYQVTQFGKPVTLSCSQTLNHNVMYWYQQKSSQAPKLLFHYYDKDFNNEADTPDNFQSRRPNTSFCFLDIRSPGLGDTAMYLCATSRDLTGIVEQFFGPGTRLTVL.

As concerns this clone: The junction shows a germline mismatch at one end, possibly a read error. CDR3 in amino acids: CASSSPGHIDTKVF. As DNA, the CDR3 is TGTGCCAGCAGCAGCCCGGGACATATCGACACCAAAGTCTTC. The chain is built from TRBV11-2 and TRBJ1-2, with D tentatively TRBD1 (6 bases). CDR1 and CDR2 (germline): SGHAT, FQNNGV. This CDR3 has 14 residues.

The CDR3 protein is CASSTWTGDSGNTIYF. The CDR3 DNA sequence: TGTGCCAGTAGTACTTGGACAGGGGACTCTGGAAACACCATATATTTT. The V and J genes are TRBV19 and TRBJ1-3, with TRBD1 matching over 9 bases. The CDR3 covers 16 residues. V lost 4 bases, J lost 0 bases, and 4 bases stayed unmatched. Germline CDR1 and CDR2: LNHDA and SQIVND (reference sequence).